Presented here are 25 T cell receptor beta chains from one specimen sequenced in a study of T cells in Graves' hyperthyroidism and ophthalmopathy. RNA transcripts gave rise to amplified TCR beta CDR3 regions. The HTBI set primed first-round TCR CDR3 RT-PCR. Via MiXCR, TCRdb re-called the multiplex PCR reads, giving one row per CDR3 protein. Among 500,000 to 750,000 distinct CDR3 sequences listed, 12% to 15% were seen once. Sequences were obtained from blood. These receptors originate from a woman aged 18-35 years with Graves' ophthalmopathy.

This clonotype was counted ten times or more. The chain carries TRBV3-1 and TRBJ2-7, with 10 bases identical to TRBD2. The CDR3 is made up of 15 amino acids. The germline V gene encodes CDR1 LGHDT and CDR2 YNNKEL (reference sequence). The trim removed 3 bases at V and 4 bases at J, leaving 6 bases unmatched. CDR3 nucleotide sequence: TGTGCCAGCAGCCATTTCGGGACTAGCGCATACGAGCAGTACTTC. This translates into CASSHFGTSAYEQYF.

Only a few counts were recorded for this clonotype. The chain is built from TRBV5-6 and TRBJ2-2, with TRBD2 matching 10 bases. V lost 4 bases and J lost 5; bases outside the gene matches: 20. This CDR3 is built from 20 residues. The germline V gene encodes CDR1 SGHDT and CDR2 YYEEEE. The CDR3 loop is CASSPILAGAHYLLTGELFF. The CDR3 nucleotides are TGTGCCAGCAGCCCCATCCTAGCGGGAGCTCACTATCTTCTGACCGGGGAGCTGTTTTTT.

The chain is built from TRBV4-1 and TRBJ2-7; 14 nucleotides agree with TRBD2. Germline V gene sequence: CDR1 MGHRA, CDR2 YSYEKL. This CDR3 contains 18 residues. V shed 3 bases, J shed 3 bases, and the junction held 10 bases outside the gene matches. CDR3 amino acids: CASSQWDLGLAGDYEQYF. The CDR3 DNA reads TGCGCCAGCAGCCAGTGGGACTTGGGACTAGCGGGAGACTACGAGCAGTACTTC.

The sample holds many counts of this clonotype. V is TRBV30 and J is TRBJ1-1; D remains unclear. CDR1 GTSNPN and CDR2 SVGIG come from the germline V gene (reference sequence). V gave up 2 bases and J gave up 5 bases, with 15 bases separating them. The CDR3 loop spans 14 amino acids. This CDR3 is CAWSYISRETEAFF. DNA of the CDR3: TGTGCCTGGAGTTATATCTCGCGGGAAACTGAAGCTTTCTTT.

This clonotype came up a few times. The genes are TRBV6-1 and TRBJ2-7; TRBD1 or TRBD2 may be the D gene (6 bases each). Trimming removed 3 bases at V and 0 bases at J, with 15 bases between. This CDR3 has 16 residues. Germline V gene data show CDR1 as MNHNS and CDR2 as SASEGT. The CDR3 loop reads CASSDFRGLSSYEQYF. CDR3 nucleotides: TGTGCCAGCAGTGATTTCAGGGGACTCAGCTCCTACGAGCAGTACTTC.

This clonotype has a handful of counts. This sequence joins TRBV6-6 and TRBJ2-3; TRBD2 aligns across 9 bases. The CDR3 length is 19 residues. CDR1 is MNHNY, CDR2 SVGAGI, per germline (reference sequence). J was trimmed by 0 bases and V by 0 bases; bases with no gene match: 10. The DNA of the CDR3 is TGTGCCAGCAGTTACTCGCGCGCGGGAGGGCCAGTAAGCACAGATACGCAGTATTTT. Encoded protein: CASSYSRAGGPVSTDTQYF.

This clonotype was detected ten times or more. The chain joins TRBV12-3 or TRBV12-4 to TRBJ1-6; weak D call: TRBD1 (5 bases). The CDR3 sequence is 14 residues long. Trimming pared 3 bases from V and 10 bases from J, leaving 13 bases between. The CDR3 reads CASSFSAGRSPLHF. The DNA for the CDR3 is TGTGCCAGCAGTTTCTCGGCAGGGAGGTCACCCCTCCACTTT.

The chain's CDR3 is CASSLGVAGGFTDTQYF. Here the CDR3 DNA reads TGTGCCAGCAGCTTGGGGGTAGCGGGAGGGTTCACAGATACGCAGTATTTT. The chain uses TRBV7-2 and TRBJ2-3; TRBD2 matches at 11 bases. Trimming cost V 3 bases and J 2 bases; bases outside gene matches: 7. CDR1 is SGHTA, CDR2 FQGNSA, per germline. The CDR3 is made up of 17 amino acids.

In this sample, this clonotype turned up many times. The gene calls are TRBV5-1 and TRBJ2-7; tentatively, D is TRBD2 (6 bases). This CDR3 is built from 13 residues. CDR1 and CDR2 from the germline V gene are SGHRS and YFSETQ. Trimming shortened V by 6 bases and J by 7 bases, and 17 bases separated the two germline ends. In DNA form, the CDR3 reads TGCGCCAGCATGAGCGGGTCCGCAGGGGAGCAGTACTTC. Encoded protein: CASMSGSAGEQYF.

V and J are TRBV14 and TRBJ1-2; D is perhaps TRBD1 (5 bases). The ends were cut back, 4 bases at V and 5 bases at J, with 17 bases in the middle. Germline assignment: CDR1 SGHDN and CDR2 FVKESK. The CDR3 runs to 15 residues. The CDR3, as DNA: TGTGCCAGCAGCCGGATGAAGGGGCAGTGGTATGGCTACACCTTC. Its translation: CASSRMKGQWYGYTF.

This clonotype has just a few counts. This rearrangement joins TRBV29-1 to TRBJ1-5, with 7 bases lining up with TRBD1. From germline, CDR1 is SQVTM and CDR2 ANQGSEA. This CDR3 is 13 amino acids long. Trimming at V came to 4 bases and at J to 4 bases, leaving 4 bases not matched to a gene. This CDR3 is CSVGQGGNQPQHF. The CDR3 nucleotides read TGCAGCGTTGGACAGGGAGGGAATCAGCCCCAGCATTTT.

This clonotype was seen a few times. CDR3 DNA: TGTGCCAGCAGTCCGGGAGGGGGCAGGGATGGCTACACCTTC. It yields the protein CASSPGGGRDGYTF. The chain links TRBV27 to TRBJ1-2, with 7 bases that match TRBD1. The germline V gene has CDR1 MNHEY and CDR2 SMNVEV (reference sequence). The CDR3 is 14 amino acids. Trimming at V came to 5 bases and at J to 6 bases, leaving 9 bases not matched to a gene.

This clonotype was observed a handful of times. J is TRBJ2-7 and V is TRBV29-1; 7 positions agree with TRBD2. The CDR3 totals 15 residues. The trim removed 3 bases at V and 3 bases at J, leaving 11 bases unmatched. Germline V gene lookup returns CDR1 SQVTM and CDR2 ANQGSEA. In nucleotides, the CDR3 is TGCAGCGTTGACGGTATTTCGGGAGGCTACTACGAGCAGTACTTC. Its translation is CSVDGISGGYYEQYF.

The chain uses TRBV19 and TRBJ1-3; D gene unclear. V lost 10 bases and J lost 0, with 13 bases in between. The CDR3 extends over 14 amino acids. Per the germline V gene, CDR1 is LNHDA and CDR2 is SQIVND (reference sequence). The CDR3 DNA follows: TGTGCCACCTATGCCACTCACTCTGGAAACACCATATATTTT. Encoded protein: CATYATHSGNTIYF.

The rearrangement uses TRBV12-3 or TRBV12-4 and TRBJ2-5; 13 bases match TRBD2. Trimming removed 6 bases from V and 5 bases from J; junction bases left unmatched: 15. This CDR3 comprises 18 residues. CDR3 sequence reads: CASSLGRTSGRIPETQYF. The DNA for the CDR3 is TGTGCCAGCAGCCTAGGTCGGACTAGCGGGAGAATTCCGGAGACCCAGTACTTC.

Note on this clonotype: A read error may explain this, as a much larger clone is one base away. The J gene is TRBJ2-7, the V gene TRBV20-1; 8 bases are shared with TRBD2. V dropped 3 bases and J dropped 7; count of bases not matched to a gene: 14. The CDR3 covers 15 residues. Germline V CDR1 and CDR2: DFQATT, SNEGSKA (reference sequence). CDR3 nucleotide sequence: TGCAGTGCTAGCTCCCCAGCGGGAGCGGCCGATGAGCAGTACTTC. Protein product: CSASSPAGAADEQYF.

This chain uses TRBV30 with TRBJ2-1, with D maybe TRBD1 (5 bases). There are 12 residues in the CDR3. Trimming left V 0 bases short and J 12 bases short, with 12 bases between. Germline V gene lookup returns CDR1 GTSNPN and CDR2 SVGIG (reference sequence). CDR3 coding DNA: TGTGCCTGGAGTGTACGGACAACGGGGCAGTTCTTC. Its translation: CAWSVRTTGQFF. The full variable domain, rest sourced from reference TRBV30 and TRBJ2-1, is SQTIHQWPATLVQPVGSPLSLECTVEGTSNPNLYWYRQAAGRGLQLLFYSVGIGQISSEVPQNLSASRPQDRQFILSSKKLLLSDSGFYLCAWSVRTTGQFFGPGTRLTVL.

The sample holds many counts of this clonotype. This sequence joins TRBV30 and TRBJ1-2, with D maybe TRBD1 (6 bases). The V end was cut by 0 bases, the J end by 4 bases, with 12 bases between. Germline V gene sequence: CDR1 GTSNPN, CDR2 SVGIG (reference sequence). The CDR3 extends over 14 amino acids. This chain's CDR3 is CAWSVHEQGYGYTF. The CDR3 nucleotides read TGTGCCTGGAGTGTACATGAACAGGGCTATGGCTACACCTTC.

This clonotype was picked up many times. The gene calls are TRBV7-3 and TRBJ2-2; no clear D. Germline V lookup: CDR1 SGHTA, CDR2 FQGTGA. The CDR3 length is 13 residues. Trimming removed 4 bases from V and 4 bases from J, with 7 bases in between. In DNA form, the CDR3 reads TGTGCCAGCAGCTCCCGACCCACCGGGGAGCTGTTTTTT. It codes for CASSSRPTGELFF. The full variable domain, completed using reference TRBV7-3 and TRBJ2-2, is GAGVSQTPSNKVTEKGKYVELRCDPISGHTALYWYRQSLGQGPEFLIYFQGTGAADDSGLPNDRFFAVRPEGSVSTLKIQRTERGDSAVYLCASSSRPTGELFFGEGSRLTVL.

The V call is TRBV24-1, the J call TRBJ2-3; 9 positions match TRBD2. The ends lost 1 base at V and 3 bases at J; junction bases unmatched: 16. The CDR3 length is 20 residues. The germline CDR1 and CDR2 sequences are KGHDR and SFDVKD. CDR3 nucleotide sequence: TGTGCCACCAGTGATTTCGGGAGTAGGTTAGCGGGAGAGGGGACAGATACGCAGTATTTT. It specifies CATSDFGSRLAGEGTDTQYF.

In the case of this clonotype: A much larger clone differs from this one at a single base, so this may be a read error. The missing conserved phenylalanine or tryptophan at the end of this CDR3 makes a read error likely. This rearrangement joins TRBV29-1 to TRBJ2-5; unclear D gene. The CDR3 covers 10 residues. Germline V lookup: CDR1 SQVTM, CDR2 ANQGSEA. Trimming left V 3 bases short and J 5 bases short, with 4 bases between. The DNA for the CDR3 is TGCAGCGTTGATGGGGAGACCCAGTACCTC. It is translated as CSVDGETQYL.

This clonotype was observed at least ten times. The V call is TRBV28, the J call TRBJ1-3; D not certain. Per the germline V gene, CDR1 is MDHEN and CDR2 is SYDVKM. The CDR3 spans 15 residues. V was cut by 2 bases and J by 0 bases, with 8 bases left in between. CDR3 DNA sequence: TGTGCCAGCAGTTTACCGGGTCTCTCTGGAAACACCATATATTTT. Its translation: CASSLPGLSGNTIYF.

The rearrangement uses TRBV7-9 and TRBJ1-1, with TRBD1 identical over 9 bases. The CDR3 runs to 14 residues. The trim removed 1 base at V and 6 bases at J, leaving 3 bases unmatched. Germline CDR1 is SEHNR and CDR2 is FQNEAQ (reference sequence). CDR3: CASSLGQGVPEAFF. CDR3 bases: TGTGCCAGCAGCTTAGGACAGGGGGTCCCTGAAGCTTTCTTT.

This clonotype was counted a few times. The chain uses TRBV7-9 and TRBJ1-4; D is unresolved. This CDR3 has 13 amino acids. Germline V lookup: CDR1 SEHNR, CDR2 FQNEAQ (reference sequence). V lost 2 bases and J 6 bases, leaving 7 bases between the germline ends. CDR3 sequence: CASSLNYDEKLFF. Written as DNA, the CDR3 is TGTGCCAGCAGCTTAAACTATGATGAAAAACTGTTTTTT.

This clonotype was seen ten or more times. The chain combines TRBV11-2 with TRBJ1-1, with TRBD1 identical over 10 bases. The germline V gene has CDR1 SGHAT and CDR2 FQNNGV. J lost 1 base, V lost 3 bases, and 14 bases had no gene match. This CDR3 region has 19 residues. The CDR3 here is CASSFRWDDRGHWNTEAFF. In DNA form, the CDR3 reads TGTGCCAGCAGCTTCCGTTGGGACGACAGGGGGCATTGGAACACTGAAGCTTTCTTT.